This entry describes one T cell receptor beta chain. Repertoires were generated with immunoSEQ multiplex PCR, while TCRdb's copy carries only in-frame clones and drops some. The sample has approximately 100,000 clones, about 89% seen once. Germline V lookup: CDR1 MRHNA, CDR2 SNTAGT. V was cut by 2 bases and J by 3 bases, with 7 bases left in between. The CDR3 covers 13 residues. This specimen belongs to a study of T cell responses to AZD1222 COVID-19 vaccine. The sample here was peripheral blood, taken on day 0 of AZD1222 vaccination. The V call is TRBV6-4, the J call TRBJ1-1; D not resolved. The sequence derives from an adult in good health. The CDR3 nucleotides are TGTGCCAGCAGTGACGCGCGGGACACTGAAGCTTTCTTT. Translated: CASSDARDTEAFF.